This T cell receptor beta chain comes out of a study of T-cell reconstitution after alpha-beta-depleted transplantation in children. Germline CDR1 is LGHDT and CDR2 is YNNKEL (reference sequence). The CDR3 runs 13 residues. V was cut by 2 bases and J by 6 bases, with 11 bases left in between. Unique molecular identifiers were incorporated into the prepared TCRbeta library. Each CDR3 protein is one row after TCRdb ran MiXCR on the PCR reads. The repertoire has under 450,000 distinct CDR3 sequences, less than 15% of them found once; the top ten carry about 4.5%. The chain carries TRBV3-1 and TRBJ2-7, with D uncertain. This sequence was found in a human donor who donated a stem cell graft to a child with Fanconi anemia. The specimen was PBMCs, collected from the stem cell graft. For the CDR3, the DNA is TGTGCCAGCAGCCAATACCTGGGAACCGAGCAGTACTTC. It is translated as CASSQYLGTEQYF.